This TCR beta chain was obtained from a study of neurological immune-mediated disorders. Background on the study: Multiple sclerosis patients numbered around 35, of whom roughly 31 were relapsing-remitting and 3 secondary progressive.

As for the cDNA, it was generated by 5'RACE with 10-nucleotide random UMIs. TCRdb reprocessed the 5' RACE reads via MiXCR and lists one record per CDR3 protein. Here the sample spans some 43,000 distinct CDR3 sequences, 2.5% being singletons. In this sample, this clonotype turned up many times. Antigen specificity is unknown. The study, taken as a whole, reports: Because no CDR3 amino acid sequences were shared across subjects by expanded clones, private repertoires were suggested in all groups.

The sequenced sample was PBMCs. The sequence derives from a man aged 25-45 years with multiple sclerosis.

The CDR3 is CASSLLDRGGTEAFF. The DNA for the CDR3 is TGTGCCAGCAGTTTACTTGACAGGGGGGGGACTGAAGCTTTCTTT. This chain uses TRBV28 with TRBJ1-1, with 9 bases identical to TRBD1. The junction had 6 bases not matched to a gene; V was cut back by 2 bases and J by 5 bases. CDR1 and CDR2 (germline): MDHEN, SYDVKM. The CDR3 runs to 15 residues.